A selection of T cell receptor beta chains follows, all from one sample in a study of control samples from healthy donors and cancer patients. Sequencing was performed with immunoSEQ multiplex PCR; in TCRdb, only in-frame clones are kept and a portion is missing. The table records about 120,000 clones, 75% to 90% of them present only once. Sequencing was performed on PBMCs. The receptor set was obtained from a woman between 45 and 60 years old with colorectal cancer. CDR3s include the opening cysteine and the closing phenylalanine or tryptophan. Fields, in order: J gene, D gene, V gene, clone size, CDR3 DNA, CDR3 protein. The D gene is left open where the match is weak. The size field is filled for only some rows; it gives once, few, many or a size class.

TRBJ1-1 . TRBV2 once TGTGCCAGCGGAAGACGGATGAACACTGAAGCTTTCTTT CASGRRMNTEAFF
TRBJ2-4 TRBD2 TRBV5-6 . TGTGCCAGCAGCCGAGCGGGACTAGAAAACATTCAGTACTTC CASSRAGLENIQYF
TRBJ1-5 . TRBV6-5 . TGTGCCAGCAGTTACTCGGGGGGGGTAGGGCAGCCCCAGCATTTT CASSYSGGVGQPQHF
TRBJ2-5 . TRBV20-1 . TGCAGTGCTGTCCAAGAGACCCAGTACTTC CSAVQETQYF
TRBJ1-2 . TRBV18 . TGTGCCAGCTCACTTAACCCGGTACTTGACTATGGCTACACCTTC CASSLNPVLDYGYTF
TRBJ2-7 TRBD2 TRBV29-1 . TGCAGCGTTGCCCCGGGACTAGGCTCCCTCGAGCAGTACTTC CSVAPGLGSLEQYF
TRBJ1-1 . TRBV27 . TGTGCCAGCAGTTCCCAACCGACGTTAGGCACTGAAGCTTTCTTT CASSSQPTLGTEAFF
TRBJ1-4 . TRBV13 . TGTGCCAGCAGCTCCCGGGCTCGGGCCGAGGAAAAACTGTTTTTT CASSSRARAEEKLFF
TRBJ2-5 TRBD1 TRBV18 . TGTGCCAGCTCACGGACAGGGAAAGAGACCCAGTACTTC CASSRTGKETQYF
TRBJ2-1 . TRBV5-6 . TGTGCCAGCAGCCCGGAAGGCTACAATGAGCAGTTCTTC CASSPEGYNEQFF
TRBJ1-5 . TRBV1 few TGCACCAGCAGCCAGCCGCACTTTTCCCCGTCCTGGCCCCAGCATTTT CTSSQPHFSPSWPQHF
TRBJ1-5 . TRBV19 . TGTGCCAGTAGTTCAATGCGGGGGGCCCGTTATAGCAATCAGCCCCAGCATTTT CASSSMRGARYSNQPQHF
TRBJ1-2 TRBD1 TRBV19 . TGTGCCAGCCAGGACAGGGGAGATGGCTACACCTTC CASQDRGDGYTF
TRBJ2-5 . TRBV30 . TGTGCCTGGAGCATCCAGCTTCGAGAGACCCAGTACTTC CAWSIQLRETQYF
TRBJ2-7 . TRBV5-1 few TGCGCCAGCAGCCCGCACGACACTGAAAACGAGCAGTACTTC CASSPHDTENEQYF
TRBJ1-3 TRBD1 TRBV6-5 . TGTGCCAGCAGTTATAACAGGGGCTCTGGAAACACCATATATTTT CASSYNRGSGNTIYF
TRBJ1-6 . TRBV19 once TGTGCCAGTAGTATATCCGATTCAGGGGCAGAGAATTCACCCCTCCACTTT CASSISDSGAENSPLHF
TRBJ1-2 TRBD1 TRBV5-1 . TGCGCCAGCAGCTTGAATGCAGGGGGGAATGGCTACACCTTC CASSLNAGGNGYTF
TRBJ1-5 . TRBV2 . TGTGCCAGCAGTGTGATGCGTGGGCGTAAATCCCAGCATTTT CASSVMRGRKSQHF
TRBJ1-1 TRBD1 TRBV2 . TGTGCCAGCAGGATTCGACAGGGGATGAACACTGAAGCTTTCTTT CASRIRQGMNTEAFF
TRBJ1-4 . TRBV5-5 . TGTGCCAGCAGCTTGCGACCAGGTTTAACAACTAATGAAAAACTGTTTTTT CASSLRPGLTTNEKLFF
TRBJ1-1 . TRBV28 . TGTGCCAGCAGTCCGAGGGGAGGGATAGCTTTCTTT CASSPRGGIAFF
TRBJ2-5 TRBD2 TRBV7-2 . TGTGCCAGCAGCTCCTCGGGAGGGTCGGTTTTTAAGACCCAGTACTTC CASSSSGGSVFKTQYF
TRBJ2-7 TRBD1 TRBV3-1/TRBV3-2 once TGTGCCAGCAGCCAAGATCTCGGACAGGGATACGAGCAGTACTTC CASSQDLGQGYEQYF
TRBJ2-7 TRBD2 TRBV5-5 few TGTGCCAGCAGCTTCTCAGCGGCTAGCGGATACGAGCAGTACTTC CASSFSAASGYEQYF
TRBJ2-7 . TRBV5-6 few TGTGCCAGCAGCCAGGGATACGAGCAGTACTTC CASSQGYEQYF
TRBJ1-1 . TRBV28 . TGTGCCAGCAGTTTATATTCACAGGCTGGGGAGAACACTGAAGCTTTCTTT CASSLYSQAGENTEAFF
TRBJ2-2 . TRBV30 . TGTGCCTGGAAGGGCGGGCGGGGCACCGGGGAGCTGTTTTTT CAWKGGRGTGELFF
TRBJ1-5 . TRBV28 . TGTGCCAGCAGATCCAACCGGGAGGGGGGCAATCAGCCCCAGCATTTT CASRSNREGGNQPQHF
TRBJ2-7 TRBD1 TRBV5-4 . TGTGCCAGCAGCCCCCGGGACAGGGGAGACCACGAGCAGTACTTC CASSPRDRGDHEQYF
TRBJ2-3 TRBD2 TRBV2 once TGTGCCAGCAAGACTAGCAGCACAGATACGCAGTATTTT CASKTSSTDTQYF
TRBJ1-5 . TRBV20-1 . TGCAGTGCTAGTCGACAGCCCAATCAGCCCCAGCATTTT CSASRQPNQPQHF
TRBJ2-7 . TRBV11-2 . TGTGCCAGCAGCCACAGCCGCTACGAGCAGTACTTC CASSHSRYEQYF
TRBJ1-2 TRBD1 TRBV19 . TGTGCCACTAGGACAGGAAATGGCTACACCTTC CATRTGNGYTF
TRBJ1-3 . TRBV11-3 once TGTGCCAGGAGCCGCGCCGGGACTGCCGTCTCTGGAAACACCATATATTTT CARSRAGTAVSGNTIYF
TRBJ1-1 . TRBV15 . TGTGCCACCAGGGACTCTCCTGCGGGACGGCCCACTGAAGCTTTCTTT CATRDSPAGRPTEAFF
TRBJ2-7 . TRBV27 . TGTGCCAGCAGCCGGAACCCGGGGCTAGATGTCTACGAGCAGTACTTC CASSRNPGLDVYEQYF
TRBJ1-5 . TRBV19 . TGTGCCAGTAGTATGGAGCAGGGTTACAGCAATCAGCCCCAGCATTTT CASSMEQGYSNQPQHF
TRBJ2-5 TRBD1 TRBV7-9 . TGTGCCAGCAGCCCCACCAGACAGGGGCTCGAGACCCAGTACTTC CASSPTRQGLETQYF
TRBJ1-5 . TRBV2 few TGTGCCAGCAGTGAAGGGACAGTCGCGAGTCAGCCCCAGCATTTT CASSEGTVASQPQHF
TRBJ2-2 . TRBV19 . TGTGCCAGTAGTCGACTCAGGGAAACCGGGGAGCTGTTTTTT CASSRLRETGELFF
TRBJ1-2 . TRBV5-6 . TGTGCCAGCAGCTTGGACAGGGCGACTAACTATGGCTACACCTTC CASSLDRATNYGYTF
TRBJ1-1 . TRBV13 . TGTGCCAGCAGCTGGGTGGCGAGCGAAGCTTTCTTT CASSWVASEAFF
TRBJ2-1 TRBD1 TRBV5-1 . TGCGCCAGCAGCTCGAGCTCACCGGGACAGGGGATTGATGAGCAGTTCTTC CASSSSSPGQGIDEQFF
TRBJ1-5 . TRBV12-3/TRBV12-4 . TGTGCCAGCAGTTTCGGGTATACGGAACCCCAGCATTTT CASSFGYTEPQHF
TRBJ1-2 TRBD1 TRBV18 . TGTGCCAGCTCACCGGGGACAGGGGGTACTGGTGGCTACACCTTC CASSPGTGGTGGYTF
TRBJ2-5 . TRBV2 . TGTGCCAGCAAAAGGTTCGGGGAAGAGACCCAGTACTTC CASKRFGEETQYF
TRBJ2-6 . TRBV25-1 . TGTGCCAGCAGTGAGATAGGGCGTTCTGGGGCCAACGTCCTGACTTTC CASSEIGRSGANVLTF
TRBJ2-7 TRBD1 TRBV2 . TGTGCCAGCCGGGGACAGGGGGACTACGAGCAGTACTTC CASRGQGDYEQYF
TRBJ2-3 . TRBV5-1 . TGCGCCAGCAGCCTCCTCTTAGCGGTTAGCACAGATACGCAGTATTTT CASSLLLAVSTDTQYF
TRBJ2-2 . TRBV5-1 once TGCGCCAGCACGCGAGCGGAGTCGAACACCGGGGAGCTGTTTTTT CASTRAESNTGELFF
TRBJ2-1 TRBD2 TRBV19 . TGTGCCAGTAGGGCGGGAGGGTACTACAATGAGCAGTTCTTC CASRAGGYYNEQFF